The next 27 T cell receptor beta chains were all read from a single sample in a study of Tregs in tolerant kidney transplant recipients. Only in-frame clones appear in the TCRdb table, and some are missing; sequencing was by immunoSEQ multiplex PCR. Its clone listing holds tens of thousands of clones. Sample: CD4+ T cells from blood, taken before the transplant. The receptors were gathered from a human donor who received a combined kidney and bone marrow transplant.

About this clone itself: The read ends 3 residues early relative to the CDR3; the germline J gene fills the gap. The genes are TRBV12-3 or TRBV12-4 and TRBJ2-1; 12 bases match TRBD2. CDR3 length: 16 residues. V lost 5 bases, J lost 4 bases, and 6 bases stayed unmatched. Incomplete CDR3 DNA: TGTGCCAGCAGTGCGGGGACTAGCGGGCCATACAATGAG. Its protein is CASSAGTSGPYNE. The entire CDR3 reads CASSAGTSGPYNEQFF.

CDR3 in amino acids: CASSSGQGGYEQYF. The CDR3 bases that were read are TGTGCCAGCAGCTCGGGACAGGGAGGCTACGAG. V usage is TRBV7-8 and J usage is TRBJ2-7; TRBD1 aligns across 9 bases. The read is 3 residues too short to cover the CDR3 end, so that end is filled in from the germline J gene. The CDR3 has 14 amino acids. V dropped 4 bases and J dropped 3; count of bases not matched to a gene: 4. Germline values: CDR1 SGHVS, CDR2 FQNEAQ.

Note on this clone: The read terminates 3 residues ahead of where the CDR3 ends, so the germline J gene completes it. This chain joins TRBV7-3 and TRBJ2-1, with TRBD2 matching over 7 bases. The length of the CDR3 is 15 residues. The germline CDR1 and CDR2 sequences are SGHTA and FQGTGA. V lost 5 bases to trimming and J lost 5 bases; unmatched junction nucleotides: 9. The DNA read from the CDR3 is TGTGCCAGCAGCCCAAGCGGGATGAGGGACAATGAG. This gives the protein CASSPSGMRDNE. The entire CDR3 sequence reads CASSPSGMRDNEQFF.

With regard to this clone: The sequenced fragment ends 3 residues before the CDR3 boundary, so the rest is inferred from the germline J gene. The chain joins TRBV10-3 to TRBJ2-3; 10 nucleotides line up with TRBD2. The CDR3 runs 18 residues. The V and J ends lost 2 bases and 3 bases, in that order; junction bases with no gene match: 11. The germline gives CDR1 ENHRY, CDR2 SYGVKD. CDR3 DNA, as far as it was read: TGTGCCATCAGTGAGAGGTCGGCTAGCGGGAGTCAGACAGATACG. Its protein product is CAISERSASGSQTDT. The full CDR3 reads CAISERSASGSQTDTQYF.

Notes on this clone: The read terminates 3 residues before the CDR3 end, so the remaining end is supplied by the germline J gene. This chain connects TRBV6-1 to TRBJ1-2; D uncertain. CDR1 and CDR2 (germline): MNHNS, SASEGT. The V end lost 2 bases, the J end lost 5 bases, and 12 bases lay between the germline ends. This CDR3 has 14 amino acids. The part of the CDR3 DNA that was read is TGTGCCAGCAGTGAACAGGTACCGTCGTATGGC. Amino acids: CASSEQVPSYG. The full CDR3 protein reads CASSEQVPSYGYTF.

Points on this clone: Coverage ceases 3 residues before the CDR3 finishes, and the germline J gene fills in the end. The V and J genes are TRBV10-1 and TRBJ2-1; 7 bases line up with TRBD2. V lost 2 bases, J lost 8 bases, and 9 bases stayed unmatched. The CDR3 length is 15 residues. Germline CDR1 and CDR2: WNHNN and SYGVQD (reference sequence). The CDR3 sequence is CASSENSGAVYEQFF. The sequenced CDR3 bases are TGCGCCAGCAGTGAGAACAGCGGGGCCGTCTATGAG.

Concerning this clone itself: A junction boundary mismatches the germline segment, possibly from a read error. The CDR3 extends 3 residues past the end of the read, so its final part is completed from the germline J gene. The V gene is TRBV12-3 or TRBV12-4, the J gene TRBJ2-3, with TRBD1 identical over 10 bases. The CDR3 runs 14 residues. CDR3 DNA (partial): TGTGCCAGCAGCTTAGGACAGGGGGCAGATACG. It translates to CASSLGQGADT. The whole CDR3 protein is CASSLGQGADTQYF.

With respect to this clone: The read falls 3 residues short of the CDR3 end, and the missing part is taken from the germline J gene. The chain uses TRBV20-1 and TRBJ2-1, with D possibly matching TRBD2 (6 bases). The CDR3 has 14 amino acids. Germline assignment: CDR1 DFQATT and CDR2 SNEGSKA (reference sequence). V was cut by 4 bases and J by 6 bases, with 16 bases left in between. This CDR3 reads CSAKQAGILNEQFF. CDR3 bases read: TGCAGTGCTAAGCAAGCGGGCATTCTCAATGAG.

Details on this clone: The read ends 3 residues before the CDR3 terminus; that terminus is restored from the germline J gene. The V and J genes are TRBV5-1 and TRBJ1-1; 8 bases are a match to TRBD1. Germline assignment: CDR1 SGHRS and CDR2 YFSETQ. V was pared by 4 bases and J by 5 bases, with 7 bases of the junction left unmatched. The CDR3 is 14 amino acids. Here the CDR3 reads CASSPGQGLTEAFF. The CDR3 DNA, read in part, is TGCGCCAGCAGCCCCGGACAGGGCTTGACTGAA.

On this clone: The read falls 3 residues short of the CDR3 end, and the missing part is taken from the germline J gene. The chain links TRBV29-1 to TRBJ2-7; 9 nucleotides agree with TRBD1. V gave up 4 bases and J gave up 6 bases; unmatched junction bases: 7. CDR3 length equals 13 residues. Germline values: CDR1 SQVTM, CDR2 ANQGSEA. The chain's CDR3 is CSVGWGQGTEQYF. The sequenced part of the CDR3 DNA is TGCAGCGTTGGTTGGGGACAGGGAACCGAG.

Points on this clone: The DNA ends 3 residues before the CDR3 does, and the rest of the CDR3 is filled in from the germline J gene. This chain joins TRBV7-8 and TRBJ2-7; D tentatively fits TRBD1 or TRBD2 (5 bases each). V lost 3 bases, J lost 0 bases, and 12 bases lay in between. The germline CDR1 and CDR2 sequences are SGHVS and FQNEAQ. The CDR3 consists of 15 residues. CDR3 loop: CASSLRGRSSYEQYF. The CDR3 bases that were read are TGTGCCAGCAGCTTGAGGGGTCGAAGCTCCTACGAG. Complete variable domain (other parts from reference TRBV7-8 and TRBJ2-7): GAGVSQSPRYKVAKRGQDVALRCDPISGHVSLFWYQQALGQGPEFLTYFQNEAQLDKSGLPSDRFFAERPEGSVSTLKIQRTQQEDSAVYLCASSLRGRSSYEQYFGPGTRLTVT.

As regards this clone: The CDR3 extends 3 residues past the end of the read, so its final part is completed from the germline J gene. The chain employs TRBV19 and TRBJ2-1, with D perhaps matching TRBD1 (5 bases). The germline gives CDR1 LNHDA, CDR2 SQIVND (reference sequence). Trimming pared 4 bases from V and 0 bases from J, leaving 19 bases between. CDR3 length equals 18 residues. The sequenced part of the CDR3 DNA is TGTGCCAGTAGTACCTATCCTAAGGGGTTGAGCTCCTACAATGAG. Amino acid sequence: CASSTYPKGLSSYNE. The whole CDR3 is CASSTYPKGLSSYNEQFF.

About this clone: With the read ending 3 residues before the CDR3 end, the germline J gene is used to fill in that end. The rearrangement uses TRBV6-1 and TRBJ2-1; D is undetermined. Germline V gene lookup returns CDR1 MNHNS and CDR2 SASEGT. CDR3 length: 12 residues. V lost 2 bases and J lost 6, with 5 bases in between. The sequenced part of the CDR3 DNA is TGTGCCAGCAGTGAAACACGCAATGAG. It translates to CASSETRNE. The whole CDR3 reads CASSETRNEQFF.

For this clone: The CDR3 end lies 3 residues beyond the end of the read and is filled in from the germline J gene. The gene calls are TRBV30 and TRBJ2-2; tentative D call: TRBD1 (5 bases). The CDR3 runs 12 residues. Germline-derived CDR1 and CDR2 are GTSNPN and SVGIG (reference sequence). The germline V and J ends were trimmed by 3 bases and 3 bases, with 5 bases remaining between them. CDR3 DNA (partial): TGTGCCTGGAGAGGGGACACCGGGGAG. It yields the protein CAWRGDTGE. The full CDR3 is CAWRGDTGELFF.

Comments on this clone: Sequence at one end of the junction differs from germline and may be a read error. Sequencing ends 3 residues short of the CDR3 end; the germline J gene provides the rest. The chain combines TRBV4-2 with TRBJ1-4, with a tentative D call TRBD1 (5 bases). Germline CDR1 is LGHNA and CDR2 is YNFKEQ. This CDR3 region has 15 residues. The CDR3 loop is CASSQLRAVDEKLFF. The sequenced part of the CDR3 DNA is TGCGCCAGCAGCCAACTCAGGGCCGTCGATGAAAAA.

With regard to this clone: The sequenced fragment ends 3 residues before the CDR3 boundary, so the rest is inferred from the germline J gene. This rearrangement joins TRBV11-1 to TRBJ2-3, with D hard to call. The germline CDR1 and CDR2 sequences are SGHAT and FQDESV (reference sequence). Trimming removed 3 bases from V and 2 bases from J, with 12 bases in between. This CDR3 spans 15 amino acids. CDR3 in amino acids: CASSLAGRVTDTQYF. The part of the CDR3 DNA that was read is TGTGCCAGCAGCTTGGCTGGTCGGGTCACAGATACG.

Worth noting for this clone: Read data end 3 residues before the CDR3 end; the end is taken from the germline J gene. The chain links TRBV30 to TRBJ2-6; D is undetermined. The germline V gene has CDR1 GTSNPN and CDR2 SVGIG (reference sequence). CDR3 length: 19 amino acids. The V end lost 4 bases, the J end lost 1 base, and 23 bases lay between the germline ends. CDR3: CAWNPNYGGSVSGANVLTF. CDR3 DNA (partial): TGTGCCTGGAACCCTAACTACGGTGGAAGTGTTTCTGGGGCCAACGTC.

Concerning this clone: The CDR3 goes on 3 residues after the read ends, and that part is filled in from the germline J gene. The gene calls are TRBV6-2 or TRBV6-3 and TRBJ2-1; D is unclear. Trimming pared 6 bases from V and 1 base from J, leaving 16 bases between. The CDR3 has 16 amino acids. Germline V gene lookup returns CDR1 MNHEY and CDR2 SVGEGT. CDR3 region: CASSRDAGPSYNEQFF. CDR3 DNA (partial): TGTGCCAGCAGCAGAGACGCAGGCCCTTCCTACAATGAG.

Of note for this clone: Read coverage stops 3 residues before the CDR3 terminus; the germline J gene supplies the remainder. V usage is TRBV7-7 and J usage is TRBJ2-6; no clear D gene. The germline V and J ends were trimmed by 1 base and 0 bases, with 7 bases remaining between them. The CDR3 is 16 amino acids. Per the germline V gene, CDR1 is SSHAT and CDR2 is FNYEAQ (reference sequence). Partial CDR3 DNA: TGTGCCAGCAGCTTAGGTCCGGGCTCTGGGGCCAACGTC. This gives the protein CASSLGPGSGANV. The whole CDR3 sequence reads CASSLGPGSGANVLTF.

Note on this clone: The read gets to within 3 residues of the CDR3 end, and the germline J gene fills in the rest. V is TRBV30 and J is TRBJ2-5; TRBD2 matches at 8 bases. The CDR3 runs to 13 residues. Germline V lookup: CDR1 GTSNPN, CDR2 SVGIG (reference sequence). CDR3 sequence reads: CGGTGTRGETQYF. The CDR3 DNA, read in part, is TGTGGAGGAACCGGGACTAGGGGGGAGACC.

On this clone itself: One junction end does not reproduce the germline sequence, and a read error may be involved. CDR3 loop: CASSFSGKSTDTQYF. Partial CDR3 DNA: TGTGCTAGCAGCTTTAGCGGGAAGAGCACAGATACG. V is TRBV7-7 and J is TRBJ2-3; 8 bases are a match to TRBD2. The CDR3 end is not reached by the read, which stops 3 residues before it; the germline J gene fills it in. Germline values: CDR1 SSHAT, CDR2 FNYEAQ (reference sequence). The CDR3 totals 15 residues.

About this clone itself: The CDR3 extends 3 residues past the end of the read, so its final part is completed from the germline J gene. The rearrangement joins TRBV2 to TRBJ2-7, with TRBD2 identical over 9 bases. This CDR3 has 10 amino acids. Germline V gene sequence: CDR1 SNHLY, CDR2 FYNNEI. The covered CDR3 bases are TGTGTTAGCGGGAGTTACGAG. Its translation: CVSGSYE. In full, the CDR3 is CVSGSYEQYF. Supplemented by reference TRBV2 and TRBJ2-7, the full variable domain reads EPEVTQTPSHQVTQMGQEVILRCVPISNHLYFYWYRQILGQKVEFLVSFYNNEISEKSEIFDDQFSVERPDGSNFTLKIRSTKLEDSAMYFCVSGSYEQYFGPGTRLTVT.

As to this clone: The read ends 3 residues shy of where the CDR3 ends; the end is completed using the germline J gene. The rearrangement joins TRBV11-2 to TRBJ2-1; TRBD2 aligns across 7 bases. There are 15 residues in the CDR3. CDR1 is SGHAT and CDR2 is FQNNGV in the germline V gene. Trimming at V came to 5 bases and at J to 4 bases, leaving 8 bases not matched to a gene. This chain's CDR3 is CASSHLRGVYNEQFF. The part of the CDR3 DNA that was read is TGTGCCAGCAGCCACCTCCGGGGGGTATACAATGAG.

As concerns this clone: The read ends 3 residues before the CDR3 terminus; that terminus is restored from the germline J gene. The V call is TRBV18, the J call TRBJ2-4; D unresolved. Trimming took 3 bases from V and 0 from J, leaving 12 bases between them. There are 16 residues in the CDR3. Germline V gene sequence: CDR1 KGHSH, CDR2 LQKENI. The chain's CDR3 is CASSPDLASAKNIQYF. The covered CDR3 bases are TGTGCCAGCTCACCCGACTTAGCTTCAGCCAAAAACATT.

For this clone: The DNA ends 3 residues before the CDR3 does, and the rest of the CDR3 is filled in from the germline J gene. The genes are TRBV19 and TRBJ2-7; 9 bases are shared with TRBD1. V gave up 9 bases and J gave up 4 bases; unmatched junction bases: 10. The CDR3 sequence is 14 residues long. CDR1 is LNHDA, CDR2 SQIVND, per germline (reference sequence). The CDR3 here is CASSRDRVMYEQYF. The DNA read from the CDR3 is TGTGCCAGCTCCCGGGACAGGGTTATGTACGAG.

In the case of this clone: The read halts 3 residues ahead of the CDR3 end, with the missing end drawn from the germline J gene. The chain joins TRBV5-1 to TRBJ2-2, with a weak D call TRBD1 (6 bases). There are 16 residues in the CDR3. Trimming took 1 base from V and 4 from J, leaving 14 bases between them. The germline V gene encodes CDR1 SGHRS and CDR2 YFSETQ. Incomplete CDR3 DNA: TGCGCCAGCAGCTTGAGGCAGGGGAGTGGCACCGGGGAG. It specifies CASSLRQGSGTGE. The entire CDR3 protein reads CASSLRQGSGTGELFF.

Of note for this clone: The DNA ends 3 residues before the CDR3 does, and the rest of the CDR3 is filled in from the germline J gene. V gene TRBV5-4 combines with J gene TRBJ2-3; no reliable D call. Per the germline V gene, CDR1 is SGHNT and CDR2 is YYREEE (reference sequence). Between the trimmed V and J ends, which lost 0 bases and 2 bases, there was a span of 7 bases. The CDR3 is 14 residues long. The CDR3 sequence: CASSLDRYTDTQYF. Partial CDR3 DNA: TGTGCCAGCAGCTTGGACAGATACACAGATACG.